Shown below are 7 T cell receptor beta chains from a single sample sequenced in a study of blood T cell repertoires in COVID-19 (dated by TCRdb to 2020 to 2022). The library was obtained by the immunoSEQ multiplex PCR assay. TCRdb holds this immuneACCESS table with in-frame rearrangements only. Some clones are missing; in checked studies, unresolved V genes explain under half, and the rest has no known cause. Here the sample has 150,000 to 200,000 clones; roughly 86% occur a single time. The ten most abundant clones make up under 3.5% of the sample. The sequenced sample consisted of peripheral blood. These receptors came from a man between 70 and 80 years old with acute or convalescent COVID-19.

The CDR3, as DNA: TGTGCCAGCAGCTTAGGGAGTTTCTATGGCTACACCTTC. Amino acids: CASSLGSFYGYTF. This chain connects TRBV7-2 to TRBJ1-2; D not certain. This CDR3 is 13 amino acids long. V lost 1 base to trimming and J lost 4 bases, with 7 bases between them. The germline V gene has CDR1 SGHTA and CDR2 FQGNSA.

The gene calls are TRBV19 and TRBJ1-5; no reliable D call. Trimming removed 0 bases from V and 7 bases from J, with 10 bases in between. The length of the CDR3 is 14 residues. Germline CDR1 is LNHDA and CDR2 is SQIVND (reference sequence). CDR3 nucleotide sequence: TGTGCCAGTAGTATAGACCCCAGCGGGCAGCCCCAGCATTTT. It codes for CASSIDPSGQPQHF.

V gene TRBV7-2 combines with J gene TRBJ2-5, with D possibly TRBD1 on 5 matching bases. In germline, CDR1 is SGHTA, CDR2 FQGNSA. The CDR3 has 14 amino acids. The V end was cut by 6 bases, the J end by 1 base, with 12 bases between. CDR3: CASSSLGVQETQYF. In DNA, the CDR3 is TGTGCCAGCAGTTCCTTAGGGGTCCAAGAGACCCAGTACTTC.

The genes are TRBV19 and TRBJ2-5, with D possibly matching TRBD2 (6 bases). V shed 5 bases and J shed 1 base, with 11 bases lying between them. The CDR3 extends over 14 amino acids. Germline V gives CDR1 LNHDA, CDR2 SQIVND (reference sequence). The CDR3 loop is CASSALAPQETQYF. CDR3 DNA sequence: TGTGCCAGTAGTGCCCTAGCGCCCCAAGAGACCCAGTACTTC.

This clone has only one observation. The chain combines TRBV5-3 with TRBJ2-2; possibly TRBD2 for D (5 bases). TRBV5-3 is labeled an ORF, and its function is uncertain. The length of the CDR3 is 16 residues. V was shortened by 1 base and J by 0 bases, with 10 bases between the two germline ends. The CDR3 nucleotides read TGTGCCAGAAGCTTGAAAACGCGGGCGAACACCGGGGAGCTGTTTTTT. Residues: CARSLKTRANTGELFF.

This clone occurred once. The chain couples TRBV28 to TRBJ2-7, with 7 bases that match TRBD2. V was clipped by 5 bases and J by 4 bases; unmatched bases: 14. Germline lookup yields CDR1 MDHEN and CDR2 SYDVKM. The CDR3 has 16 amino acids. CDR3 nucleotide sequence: TGTGCCAGCAGTCCCACATGGGGGGAGGGCCTGTACGAGCAGTACTTC. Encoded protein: CASSPTWGEGLYEQYF.

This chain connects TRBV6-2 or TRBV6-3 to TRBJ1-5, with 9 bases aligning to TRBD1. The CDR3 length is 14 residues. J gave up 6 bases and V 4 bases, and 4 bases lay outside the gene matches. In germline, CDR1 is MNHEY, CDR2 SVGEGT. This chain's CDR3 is CASSSGTGLQPQHF. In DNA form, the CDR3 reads TGTGCCAGCAGTTCCGGGACAGGGCTTCAGCCCCAGCATTTT.